This T cell receptor beta chain was retrieved from a study of CD8 T cells in Susac syndrome. Study-wide background: The Susac syndrome patients that were sequenced included 5 or 6 with active disease and fewer than 10 in remission. Patients with Susac syndrome were, at the time of blood collection, therapy-naive, maintained on corticosteroids, or maintained on intravenous immunoglobulin alone.

Study results and caveats: The CD4+ T cell repertoires that were profiled in Susac syndrome showed no clonal expansion.

In the case of this clonotype: What it binds is not known.

After extraction with the RNeasy kit, 0.5 to 1 ug of the RNA was reverse transcribed using random hexamers. With immunoSEQ multiplex PCR, TCR beta CDR3 was amplified across 54 Vbeta and 13 Jbeta. TCRdb reanalysed the immunoSEQ multiplex PCR reads using MiXCR and keeps one entry per CDR3 protein. This sample carries approximately 190,000 distinct CDR3 sequences, approximately 94% of them seen once, and the ten largest clones take more than 0.08%. This CDR3 has 14 amino acids. Germline trimming cut 3 bases from V and 2 bases from J; bases unmatched to any gene: 0. CDR1 SGDLS and CDR2 YYNGEE come from the germline V gene.

The chain couples TRBV9 to TRBJ1-5; 9 bases are a match to TRBD1. The specimen was CD4+ T cells from PBMCs. This TCR was sampled from a human donor with Susac syndrome. In DNA, the CDR3 is TGTGCCAGCAGCGGGGACAGGGGCAATCAGCCCCAGCATTTT. Translated, it gives CASSGDRGNQPQHF.